These 21 T cell receptor beta chains were sequenced from one sample in a study of blood T cell repertoires in COVID-19. Measured with immunoSEQ multiplex PCR; TCRdb has only the in-frame clones, and not every one. This table holds roughly 70,000 clones, about 91% found once. Material for sequencing was peripheral blood. The receptors here all came from a woman between 65 and 79 years old with acute or convalescent COVID-19.

The rearrangement joins TRBV29-1 to TRBJ2-5; tentatively, D is TRBD2 (6 bases). The CDR3 extends over 13 amino acids. The V gene lost 3 bases and the J gene lost 5 bases, with 13 bases spanning the gap. In germline, CDR1 is SQVTM, CDR2 ANQGSEA. CDR3 DNA: TGCAGCGTTGAGGAGGGCCCGGCGGAGACCCAGTACTTC. Residues: CSVEEGPAETQYF.

The gene calls are TRBV15 and TRBJ2-6, with D unclear. The germline V and J ends were trimmed by 5 bases and 4 bases, with 12 bases remaining between them. Germline V lookup: CDR1 LNHNV, CDR2 YYDKDF (reference sequence). CDR3 length: 15 residues. CDR3 in DNA: TGTGCCACCAGCGAGCGCCTACCCGGGGCCAACGTCCTGACTTTC. It translates to CATSERLPGANVLTF.

V usage is TRBV5-1 and J usage is TRBJ1-5, with D hard to call. There are 14 residues in the CDR3. Germline-derived CDR1 and CDR2 are SGHRS and YFSETQ. Trimming took off 0 bases at V and 0 bases at J, with 4 bases between the two ends. CDR3 loop: CASSLDSSNQPQHF. The DNA of the CDR3 is TGCGCCAGCAGCTTGGACAGTAGCAATCAGCCCCAGCATTTT.

This rearrangement joins TRBV6-5 to TRBJ2-1; the D is unclear. This CDR3 region has 14 residues. Trimming cost V 2 bases and J 0 bases, with 5 bases left between them. Germline-derived CDR1 and CDR2 are MNHEY and SVGAGI. CDR3 sequence reads: CASSYSDSYNEQFF. In nucleotides, the CDR3 is TGTGCCAGCAGTTACAGCGACTCCTACAATGAGCAGTTCTTC.

This clone was counted a single time. The gene calls are TRBV24-1 and TRBJ1-1, with TRBD1 identical over 9 bases. J lost 4 bases, V lost 5 bases, and 4 bases had no gene match. The CDR3 has 14 residues. In germline, CDR1 is KGHDR, CDR2 SFDVKD. CDR3 nucleotide sequence: TGTGCCACCAGTGCCGCGACAGGGGGCACTGAAGCTTTCTTT. Translating it yields CATSAATGGTEAFF.

This chain connects TRBV27 to TRBJ1-5; 8 positions agree with TRBD1. This CDR3 is built from 16 residues. CDR1 is MNHEY, CDR2 SMNVEV, per germline (reference sequence). J was trimmed by 4 bases and V by 6 bases; bases with no gene match: 11. The CDR3 loop is CASSNRTGRGNQPQHF. CDR3 nucleotides: TGTGCCAGCAGCAATAGGACAGGGAGGGGGAATCAGCCCCAGCATTTT.

This clone appeared a single time. The J gene is TRBJ1-2, the V gene TRBV6-5; 7 positions match TRBD1. The germline V gene encodes CDR1 MNHEY and CDR2 SVGAGI. The trim removed 4 bases at V and 4 bases at J, leaving 6 bases unmatched. CDR3 size: 14 residues. The CDR3: CASSSQGGGYGYTF. CDR3 DNA sequence: TGTGCCAGCAGTTCTCAGGGGGGAGGCTATGGCTACACCTTC.

The chain is built from TRBV6-5 and TRBJ1-2, with D perhaps matching TRBD1 (6 bases). The V gene lost 6 bases and the J gene lost 0 bases, with 8 bases spanning the gap. Germline CDR1 and CDR2: MNHEY and SVGAGI. CDR3 size: 13 residues. The CDR3 protein is CASSGQTNYGYTF. The CDR3 nucleotides read TGTGCCAGCAGCGGACAGACTAACTATGGCTACACCTTC.

The chain uses TRBV2 and TRBJ1-5; 9 bases agree with TRBD1. CDR3 length equals 15 residues. Looked up from germline, CDR1 is SNHLY and CDR2 is FYNNEI. V lost 5 bases, J lost 0 bases, and 2 bases stayed unmatched. The CDR3 protein is CASSYRGPSNQPQHF. The DNA of the CDR3 is TGTGCCAGCAGTTACAGGGGGCCTAGCAATCAGCCCCAGCATTTT.

A note on this clone: One end of the junction fails to match germline, which may point to a read error. CDR3 in amino acids: CAISESRLF. CDR3 bases: TGTGCCATCAGTGAGTCGCGACTTTTT. The chain carries TRBV10-3 and TRBJ1-3; D is uncertain. The CDR3 covers 9 residues. Germline loops: CDR1 ENHRY, CDR2 SYGVKD.

The rearrangement uses TRBV4-3 and TRBJ1-1, with D unclear. Looked up from germline, CDR1 is LGHNA and CDR2 is YSLEER. V was shortened by 4 bases and J by 1 base, with 7 bases between the two germline ends. The CDR3 extends over 13 amino acids. CDR3 DNA: TGCGCCAGCAGCCCGCAGGCGAACACTGAAGCTTTCTTT. Its translation: CASSPQANTEAFF.

The chain is built from TRBV15 and TRBJ1-4; maybe TRBD1 (6 bases). This CDR3 region has 15 residues. Germline V lookup: CDR1 LNHNV, CDR2 YYDKDF (reference sequence). V lost 5 bases, J lost 8 bases, and 18 bases lay in between. CDR3 coding DNA: TGTGCCACCAGCCGTGGAGGGGGGGCGCCCGAAAAACTGTTTTTT. It codes for CATSRGGGAPEKLFF. The complete variable domain, with remaining parts taken from reference TRBV15 and TRBJ1-4, reads DAMVIQNPRYQVTQFGKPVTLSCSQTLNHNVMYWYQQKSSQAPKLLFHYYDKDFNNEADTPDNFQSRRPNTSFCFLDIRSPGLGDTAMYLCATSRGGGAPEKLFFGSGTQLSVL.

The chain joins TRBV28 to TRBJ1-3, with 7 bases lining up with TRBD1. This CDR3 is 19 amino acids long. Per the germline V gene, CDR1 is MDHEN and CDR2 is SYDVKM. J gave up 4 bases and V 6 bases, and 21 bases lay outside the gene matches. The CDR3 loop is CASSGGHPHRGPLGNTIYF. CDR3 in DNA: TGTGCCAGCAGCGGAGGGCACCCCCACAGGGGACCTTTGGGAAACACCATATATTTT.

The chain couples TRBV15 to TRBJ1-1, with unresolved D. Germline values: CDR1 LNHNV, CDR2 YYDKDF (reference sequence). The CDR3 sequence is 14 residues long. With 5 bases removed from V and 0 bases from J, the gap between germline ends came to 10 bases. CDR3 amino acids: CATSATRMNTEAFF. In nucleotides, the CDR3 is TGTGCCACCAGCGCCACTCGAATGAACACTGAAGCTTTCTTT. Variable domain in full (rest from reference TRBV15 and TRBJ1-1): DAMVIQNPRYQVTQFGKPVTLSCSQTLNHNVMYWYQQKSSQAPKLLFHYYDKDFNNEADTPDNFQSRRPNTSFCFLDIRSPGLGDTAMYLCATSATRMNTEAFFGQGTRLTVV.

V is TRBV9 and J is TRBJ1-2; D gene ambiguous. CDR1 SGDLS and CDR2 YYNGEE come from the germline V gene. Trimming stripped 4 bases from V and 8 bases from J, with 24 bases between. The CDR3 runs 16 residues. CDR3 residues: CASSSTPGSFLGGYTF. As DNA, the CDR3 is TGTGCCAGCAGCTCCACCCCCGGGTCTTTTCTCGGCGGCTACACCTTC.

This clone was detected only a few times. This chain connects TRBV2 to TRBJ1-2, with D unclear. The length of the CDR3 is 15 residues. Germline V gives CDR1 SNHLY, CDR2 FYNNEI. Between the trimmed V and J ends, which lost 7 bases and 1 base, there was a span of 16 bases. This CDR3 reads CASTPDGGDNYGYTF. CDR3 sequence (DNA): TGTGCCAGCACCCCCGACGGCGGGGATAACTATGGCTACACCTTC.

This clone showed up just a few times. The chain has TRBV2 and TRBJ2-7, with 7 bases fitting TRBD2. With V trimmed by 7 bases and J by 5 bases, 8 bases remained unmatched. From germline, CDR1 is SNHLY and CDR2 FYNNEI. CDR3 length: 13 residues. The CDR3 sequence is CASTGAGRNEQYF. For the CDR3, the DNA is TGTGCCAGCACGGGAGCGGGAAGAAACGAGCAGTACTTC.

The V and J genes are TRBV5-6 and TRBJ2-7; the D is unclear. Trimming cost V 0 bases and J 0 bases, with 10 bases left between them. The CDR3 consists of 15 residues. Germline lookup yields CDR1 SGHDT and CDR2 YYEEEE. CDR3 nucleotide sequence: TGTGCCAGCAGCTTGGAACAGAAGAGCTCCTACGAGCAGTACTTC. Translation gives CASSLEQKSSYEQYF.

This chain links TRBV6-5 with TRBJ2-7; 9 bases match TRBD2. The CDR3 loop spans 15 amino acids. V was pared by 0 bases and J by 7 bases, with 7 bases of the junction left unmatched. Germline lookup yields CDR1 MNHEY and CDR2 SVGAGI. CDR3 sequence (DNA): TGTGCCAGCAGTTACTCGCCTAGCGGGGTTTCTGAGCAGTACTTC. It specifies CASSYSPSGVSEQYF.

The V and J genes are TRBV14 and TRBJ1-1; TRBD1 might be the D (6 bases). From germline, CDR1 is SGHDN and CDR2 FVKESK. Trimming cost V 4 bases and J 11 bases, with 14 bases left between them. This CDR3 has 12 residues. CDR3 in DNA: TGTGCCAGCAGCCTTGGACGGGGGGCCGCTTTCTTT. Translated, it gives CASSLGRGAAFF.

The chain carries TRBV20-1 and TRBJ2-1, with a weak D call TRBD2 (5 bases). V was cut by 6 bases and J by 9 bases, with 9 bases left in between. Looked up from germline, CDR1 is DFQATT and CDR2 is SNEGSKA (reference sequence). The CDR3 runs to 10 residues. CDR3 sequence (DNA): TGCAGTGCGGTACTAGGTGAGCAGTTCTTC. This encodes CSAVLGEQFF.